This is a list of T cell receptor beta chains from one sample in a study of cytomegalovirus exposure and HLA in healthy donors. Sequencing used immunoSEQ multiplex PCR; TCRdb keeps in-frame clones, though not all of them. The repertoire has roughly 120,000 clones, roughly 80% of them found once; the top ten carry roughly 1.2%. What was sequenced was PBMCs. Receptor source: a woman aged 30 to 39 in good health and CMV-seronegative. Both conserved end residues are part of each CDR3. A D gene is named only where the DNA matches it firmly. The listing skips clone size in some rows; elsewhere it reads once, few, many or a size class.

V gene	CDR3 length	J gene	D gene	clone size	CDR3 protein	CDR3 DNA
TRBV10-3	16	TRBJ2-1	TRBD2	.	CAISDPTSGSYNEQFF	TGTGCCATCAGTGACCCGACTAGCGGGAGCTACAATGAGCAGTTCTTC
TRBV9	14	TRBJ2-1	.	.	CASSIHTGFDEQFF	TGTGCCAGCAGCATACATACAGGGTTCGATGAGCAGTTCTTC
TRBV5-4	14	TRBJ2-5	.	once	CASSGGGIFETQYF	TGTGCCAGCAGTGGGGGGGGCATTTTTGAGACCCAGTACTTC
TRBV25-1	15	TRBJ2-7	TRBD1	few	CASSDHGTGLYEQYF	TGTGCCAGCAGTGACCATGGGACAGGTTTATACGAGCAGTACTTC
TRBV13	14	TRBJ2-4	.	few	CASSFGGDKNIQYF	TGTGCCAGCAGCTTTGGAGGGGACAAAAACATTCAGTACTTC
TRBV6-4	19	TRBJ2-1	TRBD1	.	CASSTGDRGFRSSYNEQFF	TGTGCCAGCAGCACAGGGGACAGGGGGTTTAGGAGCTCCTACAATGAGCAGTTCTTC
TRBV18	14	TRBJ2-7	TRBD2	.	CASSPGGSGYEQYF	TGTGCCAGCTCACCCGGGGGGTCGGGATACGAGCAGTACTTC
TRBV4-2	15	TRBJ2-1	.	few	CASSQGGGPYNEQFF	TGTGCCAGCAGCCAAGGGGGGGGCCCTTACAATGAGCAGTTCTTC
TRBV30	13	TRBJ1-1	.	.	CAGRLGQVAEAFF	TGTGCCGGGAGGTTGGGGCAGGTGGCTGAAGCTTTCTTT
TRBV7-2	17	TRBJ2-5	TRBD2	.	CASSPPGLAGGQETQYF	TGTGCCAGCAGCCCTCCGGGACTAGCGGGAGGGCAAGAGACCCAGTACTTC
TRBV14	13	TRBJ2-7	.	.	CASSLTGVYEQYF	TGTGCCAGCAGTCTAACAGGTGTCTACGAGCAGTACTTC
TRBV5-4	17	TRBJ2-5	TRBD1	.	CASSYRDRRPSAETQYF	TGTGCCAGCAGCTACCGGGACAGGCGGCCGAGCGCGGAGACCCAGTACTTC
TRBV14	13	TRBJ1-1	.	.	CASSQGMNTEAFF	TGTGCCAGCAGCCAAGGTATGAACACTGAAGCTTTCTTT
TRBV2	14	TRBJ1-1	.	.	CASSEALGATEAFF	TGTGCCAGCAGTGAAGCGCTAGGGGCCACTGAAGCTTTCTTT
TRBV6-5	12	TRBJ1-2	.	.	CASTRGGGGYTF	TGTGCCAGCACACGTGGCGGCGGGGGCTACACCTTC
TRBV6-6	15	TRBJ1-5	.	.	CASTDRDSSNQPQHF	TGTGCCAGCACCGATCGGGATTCTAGCAATCAGCCCCAGCATTTT
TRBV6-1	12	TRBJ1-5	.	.	CASRGGNQPQHF	TGTGCCAGCAGGGGAGGCAATCAGCCCCAGCATTTT
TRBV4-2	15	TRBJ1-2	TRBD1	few	CASSQNRGGNYGYTF	TGTGCCAGCAGCCAAAACAGGGGAGGTAACTATGGCTACACCTTC
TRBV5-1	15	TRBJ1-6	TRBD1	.	CASSSGQGIDSPLHF	TGCGCCAGCAGCTCGGGACAGGGGATAGATTCACCCCTCCACTTT
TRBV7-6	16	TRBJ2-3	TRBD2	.	CASSLATSGSTDTQYF	TGTGCCAGCAGCCTAGCGACTAGCGGGAGCACAGATACGCAGTATTTT
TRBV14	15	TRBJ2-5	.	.	CASSQDQNRQETQYF	TGTGCCAGCAGCCAAGATCAGAACAGGCAAGAGACCCAGTACTTC
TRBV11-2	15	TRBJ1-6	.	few	CASSDGLGYNSPLHF	TGTGCCAGCAGCGACGGACTAGGGTATAATTCACCCCTCCACTTT
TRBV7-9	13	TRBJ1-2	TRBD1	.	CAWDTGGNYGYTF	TGTGCTTGGGATACAGGGGGCAACTATGGCTACACCTTC
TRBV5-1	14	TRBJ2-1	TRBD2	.	CASSLSGNRNEQFF	TGCGCCAGCAGCTTGAGCGGGAATCGCAATGAGCAGTTCTTC
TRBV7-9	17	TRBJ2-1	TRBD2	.	CASSTPLTSGKGNEQFF	TGTGCCAGCAGCACTCCGCTGACTAGCGGGAAGGGCAATGAGCAGTTCTTC
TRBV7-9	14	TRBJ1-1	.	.	CASSLSPESTEAFF	TGTGCCAGCAGCTTATCACCAGAAAGCACTGAAGCTTTCTTT
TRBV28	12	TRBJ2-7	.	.	CASSLAGAEQYF	TGTGCCAGCAGTTTAGCGGGGGCCGAGCAGTACTTC
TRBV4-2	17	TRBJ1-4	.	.	CASSQGFAQTTNEKLFF	TGTGCCAGCAGCCAAGGCTTCGCACAGACAACTAATGAAAAACTGTTTTTT
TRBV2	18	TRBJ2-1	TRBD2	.	CASSELAGAVLSYNEQFF	TGTGCCAGCAGTGAACTAGCGGGGGCCGTACTCTCCTACAATGAGCAGTTCTTC
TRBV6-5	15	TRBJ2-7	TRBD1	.	CASSYSGTGTYEQYF	TGTGCCAGCAGTTACTCCGGGACAGGTACCTACGAGCAGTACTTC
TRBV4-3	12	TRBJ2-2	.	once	CASSPETGELFF	TGCGCCAGCAGCCCGGAAACCGGGGAGCTATTTTTT
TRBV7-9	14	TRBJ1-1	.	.	CASSLGAGNTEAFF	TGTGCCAGCAGCTTAGGGGCAGGGAACACTGAAGCTTTCTTT
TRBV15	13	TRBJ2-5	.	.	CATSRDRGETQYF	TGTGCCACCAGCAGAGACAGGGGAGAGACCCAGTACTTC
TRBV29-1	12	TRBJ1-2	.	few	CSVRTRQYGYTF	TGCAGCGTTCGGACAAGACAGTATGGCTACACCTTC
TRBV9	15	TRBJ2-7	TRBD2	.	CASSVSPGGFDEQYF	TGTGCCAGCAGCGTATCCCCGGGAGGGTTCGACGAGCAGTACTTC
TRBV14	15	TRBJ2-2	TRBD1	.	CASRRTGANTGELFF	TGTGCCAGCAGACGGACAGGGGCGAACACCGGGGAGCTGTTTTTT
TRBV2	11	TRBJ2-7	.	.	CASRRQYEQYF	TGTGCCAGCAGGCGACAGTACGAGCAGTACTTC
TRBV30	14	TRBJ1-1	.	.	CAWSWSGMNTEAFF	TGTGCCTGGAGTTGGTCAGGGATGAACACTGAAGCTTTCTTT
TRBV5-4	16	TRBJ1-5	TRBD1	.	CASSQWTGKSNQPQHF	TGTGCCAGCAGTCAGTGGACAGGGAAGAGCAATCAGCCCCAGCATTTT
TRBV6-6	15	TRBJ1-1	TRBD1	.	CASSAEQGAGTEAFF	TGTGCCAGCAGTGCCGAACAGGGGGCTGGCACTGAAGCTTTCTTT
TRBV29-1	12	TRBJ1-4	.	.	CSATDRPEKLFF	TGCAGCGCGACAGACCGGCCGGAAAAACTGTTTTTT
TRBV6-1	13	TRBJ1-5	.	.	CASSDGDSRPQHF	TGTGCCAGCAGTGATGGGGACTCGAGGCCCCAGCATTTT
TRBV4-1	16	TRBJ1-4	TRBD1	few	CASSHTQGAVYEKLFF	TGCGCCAGCAGCCACACACAGGGGGCGGTTTATGAAAAACTGTTTTTT
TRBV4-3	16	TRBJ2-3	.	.	CASSQDQGLPGDTQYF	TGCGCCAGCAGCCAAGATCAGGGCCTCCCTGGAGATACGCAGTATTTT
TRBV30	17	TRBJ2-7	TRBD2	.	CAWSRIAGGRPGNEQYF	TGTGCCTGGAGTAGGATAGCGGGAGGGCGCCCAGGGAACGAGCAGTACTTC
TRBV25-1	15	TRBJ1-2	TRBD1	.	CASSEYTEGAIGYTF	TGTGCCAGCAGTGAATATACTGAGGGGGCAATTGGCTACACCTTC
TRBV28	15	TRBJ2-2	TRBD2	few	CASRTSGSWTGELFF	TGTGCCAGCAGGACTAGCGGGAGTTGGACCGGGGAGCTGTTTTTT
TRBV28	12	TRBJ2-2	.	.	CAIGTVAGELFF	TGTGCCATCGGGACTGTGGCCGGGGAGCTGTTTTTT
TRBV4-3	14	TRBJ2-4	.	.	CASSRRVRTGLLPF	TGCGCCAGCAGCCGCAGGGTACGTACAGGGTTGCTGCCCTTC
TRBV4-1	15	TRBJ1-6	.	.	CASSQVETDNSPLHF	TGCGCCAGCAGCCAAGTAGAGACAGATAATTCACCCCTCCATTTT
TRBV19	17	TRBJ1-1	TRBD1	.	CASRFLGLQGLGTEAFF	TGTGCCAGCCGCTTTCTGGGGCTACAGGGGTTAGGCACTGAAGCTTTCTTT
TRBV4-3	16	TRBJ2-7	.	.	CASSQVQGPSPYEQYF	TGCGCCAGCAGCCAGGTACAGGGCCCCTCTCCCTACGAGCAGTACTTC
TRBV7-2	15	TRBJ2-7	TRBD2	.	CASSPRTSGGPEQYF	TGTGCCAGCAGCCCCCGCACTAGCGGGGGCCCCGAGCAGTACTTC
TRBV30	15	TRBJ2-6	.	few	CAWSLGSSGANVLTF	TGTGCCTGGAGTCTGGGGAGCTCTGGGGCCAACGTCCTGACTTTC